Listed below are T cell receptor beta chains from one sample, sequenced in a study of T cell clones after liver transplantation. Sequencing was performed with immunoSEQ multiplex PCR; in TCRdb, only in-frame clones are kept and a portion is missing. There are about 99,000 clones in the sample; about 81% occur only once, and 0.8% to 1% lies in the top ten. Material: CD4+ T cells from blood, obtained before liver transplant. These receptors were taken from a human donor who received a liver transplant. Both conserved end residues are part of each CDR3. The D gene is left open where the match is weak. For some rows the clone size is stated as once, few or many, or as a class when expanded; others skip it.

clone size: NA
V gene: TRBV5-1
J gene: TRBJ1-1
D gene: NA
CDR3 DNA: TGCGCCAGCAGCTTGTGGCAGGCCTCGAATGAAGCTTTCTTT
CDR3 protein: CASSLWQASNEAFF

clone size: NA
V gene: TRBV7-8
J gene: TRBJ1-4
D gene: TRBD1
CDR3 DNA: TGTGCCAGCAGCTTAGCGTTGACAGGGAGGAATGAAAAACTGTTTTTT
CDR3 protein: CASSLALTGRNEKLFF

clone size: NA
V gene: TRBV7-9
J gene: TRBJ1-4
D gene: NA
CDR3 DNA: TGTGCCAGCAGCTTAAGAGGGGAAAAACTGTTTTTT
CDR3 protein: CASSLRGEKLFF

clone size: NA
V gene: TRBV5-1
J gene: TRBJ2-1
D gene: TRBD2
CDR3 DNA: TGCGCCAGCAGCTCCACAACTAGCGGGGCAGATGAGCAGTTCTTC
CDR3 protein: CASSSTTSGADEQFF

clone size: NA
V gene: TRBV5-6
J gene: TRBJ2-4
D gene: NA
CDR3 DNA: TGTGCCAGCAGCGTCCCGGGGCGTACGGGAAACATTCAGTACTTC
CDR3 protein: CASSVPGRTGNIQYF

clone size: NA
V gene: TRBV5-1
J gene: TRBJ2-5
D gene: NA
CDR3 DNA: TGCGCCAGCAGCTTGGGCGGGGCCCAAGAGACCCAGTACTTC
CDR3 protein: CASSLGGAQETQYF

clone size: once
V gene: TRBV5-6
J gene: TRBJ2-7
D gene: NA
CDR3 DNA: TGTGCCAGCAGCTTGAAACATAAACAGGTGCGGGAGCAGTACTTC
CDR3 protein: CASSLKHKQVREQYF

clone size: NA
V gene: TRBV12-5
J gene: TRBJ2-7
D gene: NA
CDR3 DNA: TGTGCTAGTTGGAAGGGACGGTGGGAGGACGAGCAGTACTTC
CDR3 protein: CASWKGRWEDEQYF

clone size: NA
V gene: TRBV7-2
J gene: TRBJ2-7
D gene: NA
CDR3 DNA: TGTGCCAGCAGCTTAGGAGGACTACAGTACTTC
CDR3 protein: CASSLGGLQYF

clone size: few
V gene: TRBV18
J gene: TRBJ1-2
D gene: NA
CDR3 DNA: TGTGCCAGCTCAAATGGGGTTGGCTATGGCTACACCTTC
CDR3 protein: CASSNGVGYGYTF

clone size: NA
V gene: TRBV18
J gene: TRBJ1-4
D gene: NA
CDR3 DNA: TGTGCCAGCTCACCGAAGGAAAAACTGTTTTTT
CDR3 protein: CASSPKEKLFF

clone size: NA
V gene: TRBV7-9
J gene: TRBJ2-1
D gene: TRBD2
CDR3 DNA: TGTGCCAGCAGCTTAAACGGCGGGAGCTCCTACAATGAGCAGTTCTTC
CDR3 protein: CASSLNGGSSYNEQFF

clone size: NA
V gene: TRBV7-3
J gene: TRBJ2-3
D gene: TRBD2
CDR3 DNA: TGTGCCAGCAGCTCCGGGACTAGCGGGGCTAGCACAGATACGCAGTATTTT
CDR3 protein: CASSSGTSGASTDTQYF

clone size: NA
V gene: TRBV28
J gene: TRBJ2-1
D gene: NA
CDR3 DNA: TGTGCCAGCAGCCTCCTAAGGCATGAGCAGTTCTTC
CDR3 protein: CASSLLRHEQFF

clone size: NA
V gene: TRBV7-9
J gene: TRBJ2-1
D gene: NA
CDR3 DNA: TGTGCCAGCAGCTTAGCAGGCGGGAAATCGGATGAGCAGTTCTTC
CDR3 protein: CASSLAGGKSDEQFF

clone size: NA
V gene: TRBV10-3
J gene: TRBJ2-7
D gene: NA
CDR3 DNA: TGTGCCATCAGTGTGTTCCACGGCTACGAGCAGTACTTC
CDR3 protein: CAISVFHGYEQYF

clone size: NA
V gene: TRBV7-2
J gene: TRBJ2-7
D gene: NA
CDR3 DNA: TGTGCCAGCAGCTTAGGGACAGCCTACGAGCAGTACTTC
CDR3 protein: CASSLGTAYEQYF

clone size: NA
V gene: TRBV7-3
J gene: TRBJ2-3
D gene: NA
CDR3 DNA: TGTGCCAGCCCCTCCCCGTGGAGCGGCACAGATACGCAGTATTTT
CDR3 protein: CASPSPWSGTDTQYF

clone size: few
V gene: TRBV2
J gene: TRBJ1-2
D gene: NA
CDR3 DNA: TGTGCCAGCAGTGAAGTGGGCACGGGTGGCTACACCTTC
CDR3 protein: CASSEVGTGGYTF

clone size: NA
V gene: TRBV27
J gene: TRBJ2-5
D gene: NA
CDR3 DNA: TGTGCCAGCAGTTTATGGGGAGAGACCCAGTACTTC
CDR3 protein: CASSLWGETQYF

clone size: NA
V gene: TRBV18
J gene: TRBJ2-3
D gene: NA
CDR3 DNA: TGTGCCAGCTCACCGACGACGTTAAATACGCAGTATTTT
CDR3 protein: CASSPTTLNTQYF

clone size: NA
V gene: TRBV10-3
J gene: TRBJ2-5
D gene: NA
CDR3 DNA: TGTGCCATCAGTGAGTCCAGGGAGACCCAGTACTTC
CDR3 protein: CAISESRETQYF

clone size: NA
V gene: TRBV5-1
J gene: TRBJ2-7
D gene: NA
CDR3 DNA: TGCGCCAGCAGCTTGGCGGACACCGAGCAGTACTTC
CDR3 protein: CASSLADTEQYF

clone size: NA
V gene: TRBV6-1
J gene: TRBJ2-5
D gene: TRBD2
CDR3 DNA: TGTGCCAGCAGTGAGGGTAGCGGGGGTGAGACCCAGTACTTC
CDR3 protein: CASSEGSGGETQYF

clone size: NA
V gene: TRBV5-1
J gene: TRBJ1-1
D gene: NA
CDR3 DNA: TGCGCCAGCAGCTTAAGCGGGGGGAACACTGAAGCTTTCTTT
CDR3 protein: CASSLSGGNTEAFF

clone size: NA
V gene: TRBV28
J gene: TRBJ1-5
D gene: NA
CDR3 DNA: TGTGCCAGCAGTTTACGGATCAATCAGCCCCAGCATTTT
CDR3 protein: CASSLRINQPQHF

clone size: NA
V gene: TRBV18
J gene: TRBJ2-1
D gene: NA
CDR3 DNA: TGTGCCAGCTCAGGCCGGGACCGCTCGGTGGGGGAGCAGTTCTTC
CDR3 protein: CASSGRDRSVGEQFF

clone size: NA
V gene: TRBV30
J gene: TRBJ2-3
D gene: NA
CDR3 DNA: TGTGCCTGGAAGGGACTGAGCACAGATACGCAGTATTTT
CDR3 protein: CAWKGLSTDTQYF

clone size: NA
V gene: TRBV9
J gene: TRBJ1-2
D gene: TRBD1
CDR3 DNA: TGTGCCAGCAGCGATGGACAGGTATCCTACTATGGCTACACCTTC
CDR3 protein: CASSDGQVSYYGYTF

clone size: NA
V gene: TRBV6-1
J gene: TRBJ1-3
D gene: TRBD1
CDR3 DNA: TGTGCCAGCGGGACAGGGAACTCTGGAAACACCATATATTTT
CDR3 protein: CASGTGNSGNTIYF

clone size: NA
V gene: TRBV18
J gene: TRBJ2-1
D gene: TRBD2
CDR3 DNA: TGTGCCAGCTCACCACGTCTAGCGGGAGGGTACAATGAGCAGTTCTTC
CDR3 protein: CASSPRLAGGYNEQFF

clone size: NA
V gene: TRBV27
J gene: TRBJ1-2
D gene: NA
CDR3 DNA: TGTGCCAGCAGTTTTAAGGGGAGCGGCTACACCTTC
CDR3 protein: CASSFKGSGYTF

clone size: NA
V gene: TRBV29-1
J gene: TRBJ2-1
D gene: TRBD2
CDR3 DNA: TGCAGCGTTGAATCTAGCGGGAGGGCCAATGAGCAGTTCTTC
CDR3 protein: CSVESSGRANEQFF